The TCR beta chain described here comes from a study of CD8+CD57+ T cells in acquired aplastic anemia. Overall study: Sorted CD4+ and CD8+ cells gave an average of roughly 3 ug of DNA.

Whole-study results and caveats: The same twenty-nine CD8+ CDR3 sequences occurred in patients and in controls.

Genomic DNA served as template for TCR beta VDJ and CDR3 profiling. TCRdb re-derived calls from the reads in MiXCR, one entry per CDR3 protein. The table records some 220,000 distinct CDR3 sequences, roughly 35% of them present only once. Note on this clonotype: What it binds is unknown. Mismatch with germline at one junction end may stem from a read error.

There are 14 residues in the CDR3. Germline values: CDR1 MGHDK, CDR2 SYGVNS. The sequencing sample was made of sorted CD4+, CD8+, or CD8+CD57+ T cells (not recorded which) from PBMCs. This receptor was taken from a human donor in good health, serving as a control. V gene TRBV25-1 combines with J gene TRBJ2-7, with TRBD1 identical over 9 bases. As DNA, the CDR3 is TGTGCCATCAGTGGGACAGGGCCCGCCTACGAGCAGTACTTC. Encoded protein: CAISGTGPAYEQYF.